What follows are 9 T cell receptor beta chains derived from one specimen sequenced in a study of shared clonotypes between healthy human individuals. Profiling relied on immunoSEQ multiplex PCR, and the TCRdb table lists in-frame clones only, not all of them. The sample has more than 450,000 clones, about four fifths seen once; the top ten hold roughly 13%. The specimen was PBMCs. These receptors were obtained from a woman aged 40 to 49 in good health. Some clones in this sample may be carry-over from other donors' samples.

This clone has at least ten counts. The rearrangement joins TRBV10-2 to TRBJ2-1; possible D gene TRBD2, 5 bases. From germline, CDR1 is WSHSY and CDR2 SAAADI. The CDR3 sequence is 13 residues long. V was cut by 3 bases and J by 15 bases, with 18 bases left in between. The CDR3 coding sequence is TGCGCCAGCAGTGACTCGAGGGCTACGGCAGGGTTCTTC. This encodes CASSDSRATAGFF.

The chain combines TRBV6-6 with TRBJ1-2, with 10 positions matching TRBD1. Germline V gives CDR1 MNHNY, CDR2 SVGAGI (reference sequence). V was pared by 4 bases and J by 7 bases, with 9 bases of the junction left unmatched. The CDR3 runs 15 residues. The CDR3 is CASSLGQGFRSGYTF. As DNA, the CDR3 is TGTGCCAGCAGTTTGGGACAGGGGTTTCGGTCTGGCTACACCTTC.

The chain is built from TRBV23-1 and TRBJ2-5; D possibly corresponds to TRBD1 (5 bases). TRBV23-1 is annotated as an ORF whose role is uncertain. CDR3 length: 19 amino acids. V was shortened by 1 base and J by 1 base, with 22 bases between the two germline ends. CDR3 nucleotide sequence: TGCGCCAGCAGTCAATACAGCTGGGGCCCCAGAGGACGCCAAGAGACCCAGTACTTC. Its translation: CASSQYSWGPRGRQETQYF.

This CDR3 is CASSPVSGRTYEQYF. In DNA, the CDR3 is TGTGCCAGCAGCCCCGTTAGCGGGAGGACCTACGAGCAGTACTTC. The gene calls are TRBV5-6 and TRBJ2-7, with 10 bases fitting TRBD2. The J segment lost 2 bases and the V segment lost 4 bases, leaving 6 bases of the junction unmatched. Germline V gives CDR1 SGHDT, CDR2 YYEEEE. The CDR3 totals 15 residues.

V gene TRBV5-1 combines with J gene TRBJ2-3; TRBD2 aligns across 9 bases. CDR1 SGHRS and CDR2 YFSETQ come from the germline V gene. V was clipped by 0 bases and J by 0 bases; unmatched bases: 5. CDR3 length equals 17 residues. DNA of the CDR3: TGCGCCAGCAGCTTGGGGAGGACTAGCGACAGCACAGATACGCAGTATTTT. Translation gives CASSLGRTSDSTDTQYF.

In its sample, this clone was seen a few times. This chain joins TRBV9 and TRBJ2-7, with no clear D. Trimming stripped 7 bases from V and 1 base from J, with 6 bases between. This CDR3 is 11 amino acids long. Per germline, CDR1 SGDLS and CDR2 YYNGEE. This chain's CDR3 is CASGMSYEQYF. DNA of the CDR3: TGTGCCAGCGGGATGTCCTACGAGCAGTACTTC.

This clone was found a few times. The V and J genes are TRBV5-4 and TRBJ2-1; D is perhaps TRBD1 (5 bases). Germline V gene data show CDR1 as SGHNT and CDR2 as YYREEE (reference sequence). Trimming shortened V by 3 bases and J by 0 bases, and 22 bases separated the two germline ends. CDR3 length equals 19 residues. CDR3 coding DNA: TGTGCCAGCAGCTCCTCAGGGATTAATAGTTGGAGCTCCTACAATGAGCAGTTCTTC. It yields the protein CASSSSGINSWSSYNEQFF.

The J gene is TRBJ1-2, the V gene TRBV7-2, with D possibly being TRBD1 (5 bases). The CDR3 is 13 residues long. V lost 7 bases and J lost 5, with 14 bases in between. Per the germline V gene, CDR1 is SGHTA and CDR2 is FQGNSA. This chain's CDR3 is CASTPSREYGYTF. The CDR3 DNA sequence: TGTGCCAGCACCCCCTCCAGGGAATATGGCTACACCTTC.

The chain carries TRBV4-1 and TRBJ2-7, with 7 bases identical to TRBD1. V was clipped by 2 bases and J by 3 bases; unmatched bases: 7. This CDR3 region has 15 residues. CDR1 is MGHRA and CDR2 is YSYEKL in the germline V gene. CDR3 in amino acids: CASSQNRGPGYEQYF. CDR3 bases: TGCGCCAGCAGCCAAAACAGGGGCCCCGGCTACGAGCAGTACTTC.